This TCR beta chain stems from a study of chemoradiotherapy in HPV16-positive cancers. Measured with immunoSEQ multiplex PCR; TCRdb has only the in-frame clones, and not every one. The sample includes around 30,000 clones, 92% of them seen just once. This clone was recorded only once. Germline lookup yields CDR1 MNHEY and CDR2 SMNVEV (reference sequence). The CDR3 length is 12 residues. V shed 6 bases and J shed 6 bases, with 9 bases lying between them. The TCR was taken from a human donor with HPV-associated anogenital cancer. V gene TRBV27 combines with J gene TRBJ1-5; a weak D match, TRBD1 (6 bases). Sample: blood, taken from a patient who underwent chemoradiotherapy. This CDR3 is CASRGGGQPQHF. CDR3 bases: TGTGCCAGCAGAGGGGGTGGTCAGCCCCAGCATTTT.